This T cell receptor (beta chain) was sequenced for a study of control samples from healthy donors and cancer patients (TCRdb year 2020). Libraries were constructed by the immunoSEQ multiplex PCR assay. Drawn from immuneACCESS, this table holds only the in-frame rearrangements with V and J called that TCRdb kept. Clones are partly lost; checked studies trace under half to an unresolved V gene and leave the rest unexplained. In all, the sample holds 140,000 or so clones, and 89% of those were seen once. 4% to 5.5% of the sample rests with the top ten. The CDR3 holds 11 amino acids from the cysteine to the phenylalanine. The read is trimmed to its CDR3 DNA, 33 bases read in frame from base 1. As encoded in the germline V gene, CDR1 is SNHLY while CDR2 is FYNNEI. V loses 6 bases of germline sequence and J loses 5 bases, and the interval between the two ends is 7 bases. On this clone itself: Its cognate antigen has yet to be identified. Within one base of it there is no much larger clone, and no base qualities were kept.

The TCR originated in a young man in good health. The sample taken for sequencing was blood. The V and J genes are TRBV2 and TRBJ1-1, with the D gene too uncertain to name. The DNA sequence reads TGTGCCAGCAGGAGGGCTACTGAAGCTTTCTTT. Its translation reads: CASRRATEAFF.